This T cell receptor beta chain was identified in a study of blood T cells in healthy people across ages. This clonotype was observed once. No antigen is known for it. The CDR3 extends over 15 amino acids. CDR1 DFQATT and CDR2 SNEGSKA come from the germline V gene (reference sequence). Trimming took off 0 bases at V and 1 base at J, with 12 bases between the two ends. Combining a sample-barcoded 5' primer with a J-beta primer mix, a second PCR ran for 7 to 11 cycles. TCRdb reprocessed the 5' RACE reads with MiXCR, giving one entry per CDR3 protein. The table includes over a million distinct CDR3 sequences, 40% to 45% detected once. Whole-study results and caveats: Diversity estimated from one million T cells was considered an underestimate.

No fewer than 5.5 micrograms of total RNA were isolated from every sample. Sequenced: blood. This chain links TRBV20-1 with TRBJ1-1; maybe TRBD1 (6 bases). This TCR was recovered from a woman in her fifties or sixties in good health. The CDR3 nucleotides read TGCAGTGCTAGAGATCTCACAGGGCCGAACACTGAAGCTTTCTTT. Protein sequence: CSARDLTGPNTEAFF.